Following are 26 T cell receptor beta chains from one sample sequenced in a study of T cell responses to AZD1222 COVID-19 vaccine. TCRdb keeps only in-frame clones here, not all; method: immunoSEQ multiplex PCR. This sample has around 140,000 clones; over 90% occur once, and the top ten carry about 5%. The sample consisted of peripheral blood, taken on day 0 of AZD1222 vaccination. The receptor set was obtained from an adult in good health.

V and J are TRBV7-8 and TRBJ2-2, with D perhaps TRBD1 (6 bases). CDR3 length: 14 amino acids. V gave up 6 bases and J gave up 0 bases, with 8 bases separating them. Germline CDR1 is SGHVS and CDR2 is FQNEAQ. CDR3 nucleotides: TGTGCCAGCAGAGAGGGGGCGAACACCGGGGAGCTGTTTTTT. It encodes CASREGANTGELFF. Drawing the rest from reference TRBV7-8 and TRBJ2-2, the complete variable domain is GAGVSQSPRYKVAKRGQDVALRCDPISGHVSLFWYQQALGQGPEFLTYFQNEAQLDKSGLPSDRFFAERPEGSVSTLKIQRTQQEDSAVYLCASREGANTGELFFGEGSRLTVL.

This sequence joins TRBV28 and TRBJ1-4; 7 bases align to TRBD1. Germline V lookup: CDR1 MDHEN, CDR2 SYDVKM. Trimming cost V 6 bases and J 7 bases; bases outside gene matches: 8. CDR3 length equals 14 residues. The CDR3 DNA sequence: TGTGCCAGCAGGCCCGGGACAGTAGGTGAAAAACTGTTTTTT. Translated, it gives CASRPGTVGEKLFF. Based on the CDR3 plus reference TRBV28 and TRBJ1-4, the full variable domain is DVKVTQSSRYLVKRTGEKVFLECVQDMDHENMFWYRQDPGLGLRLIYFSYDVKMKEKGDIPEGYSVSREKKERFSLILESASTNQTSMYLCASRPGTVGEKLFFGSGTQLSVL.

The rearrangement uses TRBV27 and TRBJ2-1; the D gene is possibly TRBD1 (6 bases). In germline, CDR1 is MNHEY, CDR2 SMNVEV (reference sequence). V gave up 5 bases and J gave up 0 bases, with 17 bases separating them. The CDR3 length is 17 residues. This chain's CDR3 is CASSPPRTVSSYNEQFF. In DNA form, the CDR3 reads TGTGCCAGCAGTCCCCCCCGGACAGTTAGCTCCTACAATGAGCAGTTCTTC.

This chain links TRBV9 with TRBJ2-7; D may correspond to TRBD1 or TRBD2 (6 bases each). CDR1 SGDLS and CDR2 YYNGEE come from the germline V gene. The ends were cut back, 4 bases at V and 3 bases at J, with 23 bases in the middle. This CDR3 is built from 17 residues. As DNA, the CDR3 is TGTGCCAGCAGCCCCCAAATAATTGGAGGGGGAATCTACGAGCAGTACTTC. Encoded protein: CASSPQIIGGGIYEQYF.

The V gene is TRBV2, the J gene TRBJ1-6; D is possibly TRBD1 (5 bases). The germline CDR1 and CDR2 sequences are SNHLY and FYNNEI. This CDR3 has 16 residues. Trimming stripped 7 bases from V and 6 bases from J, with 19 bases between. The CDR3 nucleotides are TGTGCCAGCAACACGCTTGGGGGACCGGGTAATTCACCCCTCCACTTT. Its translation: CASNTLGGPGNSPLHF. The entire variable domain, with the rest obtained from reference TRBV2 and TRBJ1-6, is as follows: EPEVTQTPSHQVTQMGQEVILRCVPISNHLYFYWYRQILGQKVEFLVSFYNNEISEKSEIFDDQFSVERPDGSNFTLKIRSTKLEDSAMYFCASNTLGGPGNSPLHFGNGTRLTVT.

This clone was observed once. This rearrangement joins TRBV4-1 to TRBJ1-6; D gene uncertain. The V and J ends lost 0 bases and 2 bases respectively, with 8 bases between them. The CDR3 is made up of 16 amino acids. Germline CDR1 MGHRA, CDR2 YSYEKL. This CDR3 is CASSQDGTAYNSPLHF. CDR3 coding DNA: TGCGCCAGCAGCCAAGATGGAACGGCCTATAATTCACCCCTCCACTTT.

V is TRBV24-1 and J is TRBJ2-5, with TRBD2 identical over 13 bases. The trim removed 5 bases at V and 4 bases at J, leaving 15 bases unmatched. Germline V gene lookup returns CDR1 KGHDR and CDR2 SFDVKD. The CDR3 has 19 amino acids. CDR3 in amino acids: CATSVGLAGASGVIETQYF. The CDR3 nucleotides are TGTGCCACCAGTGTTGGACTAGCGGGAGCTTCAGGGGTCATAGAGACCCAGTACTTC.

V and J are TRBV19 and TRBJ2-1; 10 positions match TRBD2. The CDR3 spans 18 residues. The junction had 8 bases not matched to a gene; V was cut back by 3 bases and J by 0 bases. CDR1 and CDR2 (germline): LNHDA, SQIVND (reference sequence). The CDR3 nucleotides are TGTGCCAGTAGTATTCGAAGGACTAGCGGAGGCTCCTACAATGAGCAGTTCTTC. It specifies CASSIRRTSGGSYNEQFF.

The chain uses TRBV19 and TRBJ2-7; the D gene is possibly TRBD2 (6 bases). Germline V lookup: CDR1 LNHDA, CDR2 SQIVND (reference sequence). The V and J ends lost 3 bases and 7 bases respectively, with 16 bases between them. The CDR3 consists of 14 residues. This CDR3 is CASSIGVPAGEQYF. As DNA, the CDR3 is TGTGCCAGTAGTATTGGTGTCCCAGCGGGTGAGCAGTACTTC.

V gene TRBV2 combines with J gene TRBJ1-2; possibly TRBD1 for D (5 bases). Per the germline V gene, CDR1 is SNHLY and CDR2 is FYNNEI. The V gene lost 2 bases and the J gene lost 10 bases, with 8 bases spanning the gap. CDR3 length equals 11 residues. The CDR3, as DNA: TGTGCCAGCAGTGAAAGGGGAGTCTACACCTTC. Protein: CASSERGVYTF.

Written as DNA, the CDR3 is TGTGCCAGCTCACACCCGGGACCGCCGAATTCACCCCTCCACTTT. Amino acid sequence: CASSHPGPPNSPLHF. The rearrangement links TRBV18 to TRBJ1-6, with TRBD1 as a possible D gene (5 bases). This CDR3 contains 15 residues. Trimming cost V 4 bases and J 7 bases, with 14 bases left between them. The germline V gene encodes CDR1 KGHSH and CDR2 LQKENI. Full variable domain (missing parts from reference TRBV18 and TRBJ1-6): NAGVMQNPRHLVRRRGQEARLRCSPMKGHSHVYWYRQLPEEGLKFMVYLQKENIIDESGMPKERFSAEFPKEGPSILRIQQVVRGDSAAYFCASSHPGPPNSPLHFGNGTRLTVT.

This sequence joins TRBV19 and TRBJ2-1, with no clear D. The CDR3 loop spans 12 amino acids. V shed 6 bases and J shed 0 bases, with 3 bases lying between them. Germline assignment: CDR1 LNHDA and CDR2 SQIVND (reference sequence). This chain's CDR3 is CASRRSYNEQFF. DNA for the CDR3: TGTGCCAGTAGGCGCTCCTACAATGAGCAGTTCTTC.

The CDR3 bases are TGTGCCAGCCTAATTTTGGGGCAGGAATCTGAAGCTTTCTTT. This encodes CASLILGQESEAFF. V and J are TRBV2 and TRBJ1-1, with D perhaps matching TRBD1 (5 bases). Per germline, CDR1 SNHLY and CDR2 FYNNEI. The length of the CDR3 is 14 residues. The germline V and J ends were trimmed by 8 bases and 6 bases, with 19 bases remaining between them. The variable domain in full, completed from reference TRBV2 and TRBJ1-1, reads EPEVTQTPSHQVTQMGQEVILRCVPISNHLYFYWYRQILGQKVEFLVSFYNNEISEKSEIFDDQFSVERPDGSNFTLKIRSTKLEDSAMYFCASLILGQESEAFFGQGTRLTVV.

This chain links TRBV11-2 with TRBJ1-1, with 7 bases matching TRBD1. CDR1 and CDR2 from the germline V gene are SGHAT and FQNNGV. The CDR3 extends over 13 amino acids. With 5 bases clipped from V and 5 bases from J, the junction kept 5 bases outside the gene matches. The CDR3 DNA reads TGTGCCAGCAGCCGAGTGGGACAGACTGAAGCTTTCTTT. As protein: CASSRVGQTEAFF.

The genes are TRBV4-3 and TRBJ2-7; 11 positions agree with TRBD2. J lost 9 bases, V lost 1 base, and 8 bases had no gene match. This CDR3 has 15 amino acids. Germline lookup yields CDR1 LGHNA and CDR2 YSLEER. The CDR3 DNA reads as TGCGCCAGCAGCCAAGCTGGTAGCGGGAGGGCCGGGCAGTACTTC. Translation: CASSQAGSGRAGQYF.

J is TRBJ2-7 and V is TRBV7-8; a possible D gene is TRBD2 (5 bases). The CDR3 is made up of 13 amino acids. Germline-derived CDR1 and CDR2 are SGHVS and FQNEAQ. V was trimmed by 2 bases and J by 3 bases, leaving 8 bases between them. This CDR3 reads CASSLMEDYEQYF. The CDR3 coding sequence is TGTGCCAGCAGCTTAATGGAGGACTACGAGCAGTACTTC.

The chain joins TRBV27 to TRBJ1-2, with TRBD1 as a possible D gene (6 bases). Per the germline V gene, CDR1 is MNHEY and CDR2 is SMNVEV (reference sequence). CDR3 length: 16 amino acids. Trimming removed 8 bases from V and 0 bases from J, with 19 bases in between. The CDR3 region is CASRPTGYGTNYGYTF. CDR3 nucleotides: TGTGCCAGCCGTCCCACAGGGTACGGGACTAACTATGGCTACACCTTC.

This chain joins TRBV19 and TRBJ2-1, with a possible D match to TRBD1 (5 bases). The CDR3 covers 14 residues. V was pared by 10 bases and J by 1 base, with 14 bases between. Per germline, CDR1 LNHDA and CDR2 SQIVND (reference sequence). CDR3 amino acids: CATTDRESYNEQFF. The CDR3 coding sequence is TGTGCCACCACTGACAGAGAATCCTACAATGAGCAGTTCTTC.

J is TRBJ2-5 and V is TRBV6-6; TRBD1 might be the D (6 bases). Germline lookup yields CDR1 MNHNY and CDR2 SVGAGI (reference sequence). Deletions cut 5 bases from V and 3 bases from J, with 13 bases between. The CDR3 runs 14 residues. The chain's CDR3 is CASSRSGQKETQYF. DNA for the CDR3: TGTGCCAGCAGTCGATCCGGACAGAAAGAGACCCAGTACTTC.

V usage is TRBV5-1 and J usage is TRBJ2-3, with 11 bases lining up with TRBD1. CDR1 and CDR2 from the germline V gene are SGHRS and YFSETQ. The CDR3 extends over 16 amino acids. The V and J ends lost 1 base and 4 bases, in that order; junction bases with no gene match: 5. The CDR3 loop is CASSLQPGQGADTQYF. The CDR3 nucleotides are TGCGCCAGCAGCTTGCAACCGGGACAGGGGGCAGATACGCAGTATTTT.

V and J are TRBV3-1 (or the pseudogene TRBV3-2) and TRBJ2-3, with 13 bases aligning to TRBD2. The germline V gene has CDR1 LGHDT and CDR2 YNNKEL (reference sequence). There are 17 residues in the CDR3. V lost 3 bases to trimming and J lost 3 bases; unmatched junction nucleotides: 6. CDR3 loop: CASSQDGTSGATDTQYF. CDR3 in DNA: TGTGCCAGCAGCCAGGACGGGACTAGCGGGGCGACAGATACGCAGTATTTT.

The J gene is TRBJ2-7, the V gene TRBV10-3; 8 bases are a match to TRBD1. CDR3 size: 16 residues. Per germline, CDR1 ENHRY and CDR2 SYGVKD. After removal of 0 bases from V and 4 bases from J, the junction contained 8 bases not matched to a gene. Here the CDR3 reads CAISESDRGWIYEQYF. DNA of the CDR3: TGTGCCATCAGTGAGTCTGACAGGGGCTGGATATACGAGCAGTACTTC.

The genes are TRBV6-5 and TRBJ2-3; tentatively, D is TRBD1 (6 bases). Trimming took 7 bases from V and 3 from J, leaving 14 bases between them. The CDR3 loop spans 14 amino acids. CDR1 is MNHEY and CDR2 is SVGAGI in the germline V gene. The CDR3 nucleotides read TGTGCCAGCACGGTAGGGGGTATAACAGATACGCAGTATTTT. Translation gives CASTVGGITDTQYF.

The rearrangement joins TRBV27 to TRBJ2-6, with unresolved D. Germline assignment: CDR1 MNHEY and CDR2 SMNVEV (reference sequence). Trimming shortened V by 6 bases and J by 0 bases, and 3 bases separated the two germline ends. The CDR3 has 13 residues. The CDR3 DNA reads as TGTGCCAGCAGCAACTCTGGGGCCAACGTCCTGACTTTC. Its translation: CASSNSGANVLTF.

The chain joins TRBV6-4 to TRBJ2-2, with TRBD2 as a possible D gene (5 bases). The CDR3 runs 16 residues. V was shortened by 0 bases and J by 4 bases, with 12 bases between the two germline ends. Germline V CDR1 and CDR2: MRHNA, SNTAGT. The CDR3 sequence is CASSDSTRRGTGELFF. The CDR3 DNA is TGTGCCAGCAGTGACTCGACCAGACGGGGCACCGGGGAGCTGTTTTTT.

The count of this clone is one. This sequence joins TRBV10-1 and TRBJ1-4; D not resolved. Germline CDR1 and CDR2: WNHNN and SYGVQD (reference sequence). The V end lost 5 bases, the J end lost 7 bases, and 11 bases lay between the germline ends. CDR3 length: 13 amino acids. The CDR3 DNA reads as TGCGCCAGCAGTCCCCGGACCGGTGAAAAACTGTTTTTT. This codes for CASSPRTGEKLFF.